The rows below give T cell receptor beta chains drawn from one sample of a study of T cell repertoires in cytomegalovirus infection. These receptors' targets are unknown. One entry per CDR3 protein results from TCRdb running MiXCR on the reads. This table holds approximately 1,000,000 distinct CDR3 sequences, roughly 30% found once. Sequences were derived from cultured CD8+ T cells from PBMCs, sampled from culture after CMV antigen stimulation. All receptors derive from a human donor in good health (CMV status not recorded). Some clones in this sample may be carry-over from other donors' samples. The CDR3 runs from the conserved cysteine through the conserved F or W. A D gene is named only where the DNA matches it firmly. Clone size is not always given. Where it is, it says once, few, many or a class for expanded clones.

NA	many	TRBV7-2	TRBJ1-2	TGTGCCAGCAGCTTATTCGGGAGATCAATTAGGAATGGCTACACCTTC	CASSLFGRSIRNGYTF
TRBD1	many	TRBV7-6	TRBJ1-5	TGTGCCAGCAGCTCGGACAGGGCGGGAGGCAATCAGCCCCAGCATTTT	CASSSDRAGGNQPQHF
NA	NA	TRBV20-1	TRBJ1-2	TGCAGTGCTAGAGCTGGGGGGCATTTTTATGGCTACACCTTC	CSARAGGHFYGYTF
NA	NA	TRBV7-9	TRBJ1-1	TGTGCCAGCAGCTTAAGAACAGGGTTCACTGAAGCTTTCTTT	CASSLRTGFTEAFF
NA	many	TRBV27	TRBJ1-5	TGTGCCAGCAGTTTAATGGGAAATCAGCCCCAGCATTTT	CASSLMGNQPQHF
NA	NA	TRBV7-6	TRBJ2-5	TGTGCCAGCAGCCCGGGACCGGACAGACAAGAGACCCAGTACTTC	CASSPGPDRQETQYF
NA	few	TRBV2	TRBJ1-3	TGTGCCAGCAGTGAACCTGGAAACACCATATATTTT	CASSEPGNTIYF
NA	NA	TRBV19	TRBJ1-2	TGTGCCAGTAGTATGGGCAGGGTGCATGGCTACACCTTC	CASSMGRVHGYTF
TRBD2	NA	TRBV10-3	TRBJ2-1	TGTGCCACCAGGAGGACTAGCGTGCCTGAGCAGTTCTTC	CATRRTSVPEQFF
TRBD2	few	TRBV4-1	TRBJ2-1	TGCGCCAGCAGCCAAGATTTGCTAGCGGGGTCCCCCTACAATGAGCAGTTCTTC	CASSQDLLAGSPYNEQFF
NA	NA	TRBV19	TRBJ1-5	TGTGCCAGTAGTATTAGTAGCAATCGGCCCCAGCATTTT	CASSISSNRPQHF
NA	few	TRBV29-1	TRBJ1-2	TGCAGCGTTGAGCAGGGCCCAGCTAACTATGGCTACACCTTC	CSVEQGPANYGYTF
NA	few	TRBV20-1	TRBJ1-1	TGCAGTGCTACAAGCATGAACACTGAAGCTTTCTTT	CSATSMNTEAFF
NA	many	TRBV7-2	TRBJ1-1	TGTGCCAGCAGCTTTCGGAAGCTCGGTCCGGCGAACACTGAAGCTTTCTTT	CASSFRKLGPANTEAFF
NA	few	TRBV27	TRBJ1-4	TGTGCCAGCAGTTTATCGTTCTTCTCGGGGGAGGGTGAAAAACTGTTTTTT	CASSLSFFSGEGEKLFF
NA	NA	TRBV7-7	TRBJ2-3	TGTGCTAGCAGCTTGGGGGGGCGCATATTAGATACGCAGTATTTT	CASSLGGRILDTQYF
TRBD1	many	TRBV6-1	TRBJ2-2	TGTGCCACCCAACGAGGACAGGGGGTCGGGGAGCTGTTTTTT	CATQRGQGVGELFF
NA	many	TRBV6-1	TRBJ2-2	TGTGCCAGCAGTGAAGGGCGGTACGCCGGGGAGCTGTTTTTT	CASSEGRYAGELFF
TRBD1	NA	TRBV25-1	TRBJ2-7	TGTGCCAGCAGTGAACCGGTGGACAGGTCGAGCTCCTACGAGCAGTACTTC	CASSEPVDRSSSYEQYF
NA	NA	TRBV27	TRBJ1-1	TGTGCCAGCAGCTCCTTCGACTTGAACACTGAAGCTTTCTTT	CASSSFDLNTEAFF
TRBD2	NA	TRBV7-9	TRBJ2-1	TGTGCCAGCAGCTTAGGGGGACTACCCAATGAGCAGTTCTTC	CASSLGGLPNEQFF
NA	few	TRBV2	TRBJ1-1	TGTGCCAGGACGGGACAGAACACTGAAGCTTTCTTT	CARTGQNTEAFF
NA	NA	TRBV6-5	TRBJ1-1	TGTGCCAGCAGTTACTCAGGGGGGAGAAACACTGAAGCTTTCTTT	CASSYSGGRNTEAFF
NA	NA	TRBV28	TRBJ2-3	TGTGCCAGCATCCCGGGACACACAGATACGCAGTATTTT	CASIPGHTDTQYF
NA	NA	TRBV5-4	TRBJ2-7	TGTGCCAGCAGCTTAGACGGGAACGAGCAGTACTTC	CASSLDGNEQYF
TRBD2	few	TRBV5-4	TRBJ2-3	TGTGCCAGCAGTTCGGAGGGGACTAGCGGGGGTCCCGGGACGCAGTATTTT	CASSSEGTSGGPGTQYF
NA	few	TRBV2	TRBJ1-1	TGTGCCAGCACCGAATGGGACCAAACGGGTAACTGGGGCACTGAAGCTTTCTTT	CASTEWDQTGNWGTEAFF
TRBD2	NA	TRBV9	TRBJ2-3	TGTGCCAGCAGCGTAGAAAAGCGGGGGGGCAAGGATACGCAGTATTTT	CASSVEKRGGKDTQYF
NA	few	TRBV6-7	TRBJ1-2	TGTGCCAGCAGTTACGGTCTTTTTCTCAGGTATCCCAGGGGCTACACCTTC	CASSYGLFLRYPRGYTF
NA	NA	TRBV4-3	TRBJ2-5	TGCGCCAGCAGCCAAGGTCTCGGCTTCTTACGGGAGACCCAGTACTTC	CASSQGLGFLRETQYF
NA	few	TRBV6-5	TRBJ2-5	TGTGCCAGCAGTTCCCCAGAGACCCAGTACTTC	CASSSPETQYF
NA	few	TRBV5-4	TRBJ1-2	TGTGCCAGCAGCACGCTCGAAGGGGGCTATGGCTACACCTTC	CASSTLEGGYGYTF
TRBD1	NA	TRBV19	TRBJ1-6	TGTGCCAGTAGTATGCAACAGGGGGCCGGAGATTCACCCCTCCACTTT	CASSMQQGAGDSPLHF
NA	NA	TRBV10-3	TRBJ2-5	TGTGCCATCTGCCAGTACCAAGAGACCCAGTACTTC	CAICQYQETQYF
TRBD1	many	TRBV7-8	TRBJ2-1	TGTGCCAGCAGCTCGCTCCGGGACAGGGGTGCGTGGCGGGTTCATGAGCAGTTCTTC	CASSSLRDRGAWRVHEQFF
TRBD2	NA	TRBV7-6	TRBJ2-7	TGTGCCAGCAGCTTAGGGACCGGGACTAGCGGGACCTACGAGCAGTACTTC	CASSLGTGTSGTYEQYF
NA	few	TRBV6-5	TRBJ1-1	TGTGCCAGTTACAGGGCGCATAACACTGAAGCTTTCTTT	CASYRAHNTEAFF
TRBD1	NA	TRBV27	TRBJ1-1	TGTGCCAGCAGTCTTAAACCGGGACAGGGGCCATTCTGGGCTTTCTTT	CASSLKPGQGPFWAFF
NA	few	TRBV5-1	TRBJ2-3	TGCGCCAGCAGCTCGGTGGGGGCTTCAGATACGCAGTATTTT	CASSSVGASDTQYF
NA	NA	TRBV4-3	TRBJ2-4	TGCGCCAGCAGCCAAGATAGGGACCAACGTCGCATTCAGTACTTC	CASSQDRDQRRIQYF
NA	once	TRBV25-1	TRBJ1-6	TGTGCCAGCAGTGAAGTCGTAGGCCATAATTCACCCCTCCACTTT	CASSEVVGHNSPLHF
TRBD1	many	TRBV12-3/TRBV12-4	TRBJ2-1	TGTGCCAGCAGTTTATCACACCTAATCCGGGACAGGGGCAATGAGCAGTTCTTC	CASSLSHLIRDRGNEQFF
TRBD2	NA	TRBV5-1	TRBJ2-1	TGCGCCAGCACCTCTAGCGGGGGGGGCTCCTACAATGAGCAGTTCTTC	CASTSSGGGSYNEQFF
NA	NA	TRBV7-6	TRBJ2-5	TGTGCCAGCAGCTTACGGTTCGCGGAAGAGACCCAGTACTTC	CASSLRFAEETQYF
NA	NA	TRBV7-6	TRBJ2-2	TGTGCCAGCAGCCCAAAAGGGCTCACCGGGGAGCTGTTTTTT	CASSPKGLTGELFF
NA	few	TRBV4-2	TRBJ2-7	TGTGCCAGCAGCCAAGGATACCAGGACAGCTCCTACGAGCAGTACTTC	CASSQGYQDSSYEQYF
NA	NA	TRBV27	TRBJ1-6	TGTGCCAGCAGTTTTGGGGCCAGGGGCTCACCCCTCCACTTT	CASSFGARGSPLHF
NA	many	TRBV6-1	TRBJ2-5	TGTGCCAGCAGTGTGCACTTAACGACAGGACAAGGGGAGACCCAGTACTTC	CASSVHLTTGQGETQYF
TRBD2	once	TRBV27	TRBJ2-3	TGTGCCAGCAGGACTTTCCGCTCCGGTAGCGGGGAGGAGAAGGCGCAGTATTTT	CASRTFRSGSGEEKAQYF
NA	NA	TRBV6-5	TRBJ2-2	TGTGCCAGCAGTTGGTCAAGGGGAACCGGGGAGCTGTTTTTT	CASSWSRGTGELFF
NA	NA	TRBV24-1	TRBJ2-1	TGTGCCACCAGTGCTGGGGGCCAGTTGGGGCAGTTCTTC	CATSAGGQLGQFF
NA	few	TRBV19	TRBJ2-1	TGTGCCAGTAGTCCCCTAGCCTACAATGAGCAGTTCTTC	CASSPLAYNEQFF
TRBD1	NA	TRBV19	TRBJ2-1	TGTGCCAGTAGTAACAGGGGCCAAGGACTTTACAATGAGCAGTTCTTC	CASSNRGQGLYNEQFF